Sequencing of this T cell receptor beta chain was carried out in a study of neurological immune-mediated disorders. Regarding the study as a whole: HTLV-1-associated myelopathy had the most TCR clonal expansion, while multiple sclerosis had the least, a level that fell below healthy controls.

This clonotype was recorded at least ten times. The antigen is unknown. cDNA was made by 5'RACE with 10-nucleotide random UMIs. The authors obtained over 200 million TCR-beta sequences from 15-18 subjects per sequencing run. TCRdb processed the 5' RACE reads anew with MiXCR; each CDR3 protein has one entry. The table has roughly 61,000 distinct CDR3 sequences, 20% to 30% seen once. Time point noted: technical triplicate 2. Unsorted libraries used 2 million PBMCs kept at -80 degrees C. This receptor was identified in a man between 60 and 70 years old with HTLV-1-associated myelopathy (HAM/TSP). The sequenced sample consisted of PBMCs.

The CDR3 DNA reads TGCAGTGCTAGAGATGCGACTAGCGGGGGAGCGTGGGAAGAGACCCAGTACTTC. Translation gives CSARDATSGGAWEETQYF. The chain employs TRBV20-1 and TRBJ2-5; TRBD2 agrees at 12 bases. This CDR3 is built from 18 residues. The J segment lost 3 bases and the V segment lost 0 bases, leaving 11 bases of the junction unmatched. Looked up from germline, CDR1 is DFQATT and CDR2 is SNEGSKA (reference sequence).